This entry concerns a single T cell receptor (beta chain). What it binds is unknown. Time point of the sample: longitudinal time-point 1 (baseline). This sample was taken from a study of neurological immune-mediated disorders. Points from the study as a whole: Subjects shared no identical expanded-clone CDR3 amino acid sequences, suggesting private TCR-beta repertoires in all groups. In HTLV-1-associated myelopathy, TCR clonal expansion was greatest, whereas multiple sclerosis had the least, falling below healthy controls.

V lost 0 bases and J lost 4; bases outside the gene matches: 8. The CDR3 length is 17 residues. Germline CDR1 is ENHRY and CDR2 is SYGVKD. The cDNA was generated through 5'RACE incorporating 10-nucleotide random UMIs. TCRdb itself ran the 5' RACE reads through MiXCR, one entry per CDR3 protein. The table has 60,000 to 90,000 distinct CDR3 sequences, 10% seen once; the top ten hold approximately 9.7%. The sequence derives from a man aged 25 to 45 in good health. Sequencing was performed on PBMCs. The chain uses TRBV10-3 and TRBJ1-2; 10 bases agree with TRBD1. The CDR3: CAISESGQGHNGYGYTF. CDR3 nucleotides: TGTGCCATCAGTGAGTCGGGACAGGGGCATAATGGCTATGGCTACACCTTC.